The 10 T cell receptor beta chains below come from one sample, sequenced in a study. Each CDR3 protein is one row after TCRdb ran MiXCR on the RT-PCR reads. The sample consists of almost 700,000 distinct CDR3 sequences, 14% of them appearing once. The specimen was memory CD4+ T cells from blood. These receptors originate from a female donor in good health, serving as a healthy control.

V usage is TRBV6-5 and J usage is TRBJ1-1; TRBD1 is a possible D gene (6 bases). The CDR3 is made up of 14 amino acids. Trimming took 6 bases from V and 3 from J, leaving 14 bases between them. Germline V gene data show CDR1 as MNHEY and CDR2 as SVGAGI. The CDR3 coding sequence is TGTGCCAGCAGCAGGGGTTTTAAGGACACTGAAGCTTTCTTT. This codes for CASSRGFKDTEAFF.

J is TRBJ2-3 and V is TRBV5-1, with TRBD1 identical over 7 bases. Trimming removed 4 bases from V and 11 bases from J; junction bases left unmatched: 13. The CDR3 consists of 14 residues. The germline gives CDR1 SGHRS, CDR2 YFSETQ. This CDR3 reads CASSLGTVVGEQYF. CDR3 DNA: TGCGCCAGCAGCCTAGGGACAGTGGTAGGTGAGCAGTATTTT.

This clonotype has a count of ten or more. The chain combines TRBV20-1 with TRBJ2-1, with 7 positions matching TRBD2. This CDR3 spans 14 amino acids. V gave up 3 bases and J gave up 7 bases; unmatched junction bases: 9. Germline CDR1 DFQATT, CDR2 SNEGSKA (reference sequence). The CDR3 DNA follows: TGCAGTGCTAGCGGCGGGAGACGGAGGAATGAGCAGTTCTTC. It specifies CSASGGRRRNEQFF.

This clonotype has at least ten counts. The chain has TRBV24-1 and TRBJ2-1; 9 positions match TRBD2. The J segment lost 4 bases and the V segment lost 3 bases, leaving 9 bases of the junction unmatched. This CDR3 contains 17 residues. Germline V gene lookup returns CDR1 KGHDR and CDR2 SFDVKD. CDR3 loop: CATSDPLLAGGYNEQFF. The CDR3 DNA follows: TGTGCCACCAGTGATCCCTTACTAGCGGGTGGGTACAATGAGCAGTTCTTC.

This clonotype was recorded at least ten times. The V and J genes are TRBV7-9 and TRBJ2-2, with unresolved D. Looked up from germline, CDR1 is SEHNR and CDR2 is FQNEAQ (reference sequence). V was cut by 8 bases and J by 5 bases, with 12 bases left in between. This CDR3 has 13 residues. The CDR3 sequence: CASSPDVTGELFF. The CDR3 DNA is TGTGCCAGCTCTCCCGACGTGACCGGGGAGCTGTTTTTT.

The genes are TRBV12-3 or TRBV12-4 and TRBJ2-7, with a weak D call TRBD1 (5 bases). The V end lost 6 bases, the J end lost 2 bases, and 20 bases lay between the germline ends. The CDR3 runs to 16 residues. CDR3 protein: CASSRQRKELTYEQYF. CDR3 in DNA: TGTGCCAGCAGCAGACAGAGGAAAGAGCTTACCTACGAGCAGTACTTC.

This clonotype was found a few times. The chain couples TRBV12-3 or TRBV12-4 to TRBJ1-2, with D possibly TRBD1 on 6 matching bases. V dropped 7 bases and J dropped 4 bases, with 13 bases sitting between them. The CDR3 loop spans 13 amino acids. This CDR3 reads CASTPGQLYGYTF. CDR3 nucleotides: TGTGCCAGCACCCCGGGACAACTCTATGGCTACACCTTC.

This CDR3 reads CASSERSVVWETQYF. DNA of the CDR3: TGTGCCAGCAGTGAACGGTCAGTGGTTTGGGAGACCCAGTACTTC. The chain carries TRBV2 and TRBJ2-5; D not resolved. In germline, CDR1 is SNHLY, CDR2 FYNNEI. V gave up 2 bases and J gave up 5 bases, with 15 bases separating them. The CDR3 extends over 15 amino acids. Complete variable domain (other parts from reference TRBV2 and TRBJ2-5): EPEVTQTPSHQVTQMGQEVILRCVPISNHLYFYWYRQILGQKVEFLVSFYNNEISEKSEIFDDQFSVERPDGSNFTLKIRSTKLEDSAMYFCASSERSVVWETQYFGPGTRLLVL.

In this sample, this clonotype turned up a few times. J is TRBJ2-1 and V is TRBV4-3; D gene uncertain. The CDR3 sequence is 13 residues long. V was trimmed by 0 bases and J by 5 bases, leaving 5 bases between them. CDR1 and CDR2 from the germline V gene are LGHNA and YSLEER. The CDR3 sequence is CASSQEWHNEQFF. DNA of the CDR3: TGCGCCAGCAGCCAAGAGTGGCACAATGAGCAGTTCTTC.

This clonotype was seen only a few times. This chain's CDR3 is CASSPRQGLTEAFF. The CDR3 DNA is TGTGCCAGCAGCCCGCGACAGGGGTTGACTGAAGCTTTCTTT. The rearrangement uses TRBV9 and TRBJ1-1, with 8 bases identical to TRBD1. The length of the CDR3 is 14 residues. The germline gives CDR1 SGDLS, CDR2 YYNGEE. The junction had 7 bases not matched to a gene; V was cut back by 4 bases and J by 5 bases. The full variable domain, rest sourced from reference TRBV9 and TRBJ1-1, is DSGVTQTPKHLITATGQRVTLRCSPRSGDLSVYWYQQSLDQGLQFLIQYYNGEERAKGNILERFSAQQFPDLHSELNLSSLELGDSALYFCASSPRQGLTEAFFGQGTRLTVV.